These 30 T cell receptor beta chains originate from one sample sequenced in a study of vaccination and CD4 T cells after COVID-19. Treatment noted: roughly 11-day PBMC culture with coronavirus spike peptide pools or control peptides (ViraFEST assay). Oncomine TCR Beta short-read sequencing was applied to DNA from cultured CD4+ T cells. TCRdb analysed the PCR reads with MiXCR anew, one entry per CDR3 protein. The table shows 12,000 or so distinct CDR3 sequences, with 50% occurring only once. These TCRs' antigens remain unknown. Sequencing used CD4+ T cells from blood, cultured in vitro. The receptor source for this set is a human donor who had recovered from COVID-19.

The gene calls are TRBV6-1 and TRBJ2-3, with D possibly TRBD2 on 6 matching bases. The CDR3 runs 15 residues. Trimming cost V 3 bases and J 2 bases, with 12 bases left between them. Germline lookup yields CDR1 MNHNS and CDR2 SASEGT. CDR3 DNA sequence: TGTGCCAGCAGTGATGGGGGGATCCCCACAGATACGCAGTATTTT. The encoded protein is CASSDGGIPTDTQYF.

This clonotype turned up a few times. CDR3 bases: TGTGCCTGGAGCGGGAGTAGCACAGATACGCAGTATTTT. Translation: CAWSGSSTDTQYF. V and J are TRBV30 and TRBJ2-3, with D possibly being TRBD2 (6 bases). The V gene's germline CDR1 is GTSNPN and CDR2 SVGIG (reference sequence). V was pared by 3 bases and J by 0 bases, with 7 bases between. This CDR3 is 13 amino acids long.

In its sample, this clonotype ranks as medium-sized. The genes are TRBV5-4 and TRBJ2-1, with 8 bases aligning to TRBD2. V lost 3 bases and J lost 0; bases outside the gene matches: 5. This CDR3 is built from 16 residues. Per germline, CDR1 SGHNT and CDR2 YYREEE (reference sequence). In nucleotides, the CDR3 is TGTGCCAGCAGCTCGACTAGCGCCAGCTCCTACAATGAGCAGTTCTTC. Translated, it gives CASSSTSASSYNEQFF.

The gene calls are TRBV20-1 and TRBJ2-5, with 12 nucleotides matching TRBD1. Germline lookup yields CDR1 DFQATT and CDR2 SNEGSKA (reference sequence). The trim removed 4 bases at V and 5 bases at J, leaving 14 bases unmatched. The CDR3 covers 17 residues. In DNA, the CDR3 is TGCAGTGCTACCGGATCCCCCGGGACAGGGGGCGGCGAGACCCAGTACTTC. Translating it yields CSATGSPGTGGGETQYF.

V is TRBV6-2 or TRBV6-3 and J is TRBJ2-2; unclear D gene. Germline V gene sequence: CDR1 MNHEY, CDR2 SVGEGT. V dropped 6 bases and J dropped 4 bases, with 12 bases sitting between them. The CDR3 is made up of 14 amino acids. The CDR3 loop is CASSDTEATGELFF. The CDR3 nucleotides are TGTGCCAGCAGCGATACAGAAGCCACCGGGGAGCTGTTTTTT.

The V and J genes are TRBV20-1 and TRBJ1-6; D is perhaps TRBD1 (6 bases). Looked up from germline, CDR1 is DFQATT and CDR2 is SNEGSKA (reference sequence). V lost 5 bases to trimming and J lost 0 bases, with 8 bases between them. The CDR3 is made up of 14 amino acids. CDR3 protein: CSADRSSYNSPLHF. The CDR3 nucleotides are TGCAGTGCTGACAGGAGCTCCTATAATTCACCCCTCCACTTT.

The V and J genes are TRBV27 and TRBJ2-3, with a possible D match to TRBD2 (6 bases). Germline assignment: CDR1 MNHEY and CDR2 SMNVEV (reference sequence). CDR3 length: 14 residues. Trimming removed 8 bases at V and 6 bases at J, with 18 bases between. DNA for the CDR3: TGTGCCAGCGTAAATCTAGCGTCGTCGGATACGCAGTATTTT. Its protein product is CASVNLASSDTQYF.

The CDR3, as DNA: TGCGCCAGCAGCCCACTAGCGTCTGCCTACGAGCAGTACTTC. This translates into CASSPLASAYEQYF. The chain employs TRBV5-1 and TRBJ2-7; 7 bases fit TRBD2. The length of the CDR3 is 14 residues. With V trimmed by 4 bases and J by 2 bases, 6 bases remained unmatched. Germline CDR1 reads SGHRS; CDR2 reads YFSETQ.

This rearrangement joins TRBV29-1 to TRBJ2-5, with a tentative D call TRBD1 (5 bases). Germline V gene sequence: CDR1 SQVTM, CDR2 ANQGSEA. The CDR3 runs 15 residues. The V gene lost 4 bases and the J gene lost 0 bases, with 15 bases spanning the gap. This chain's CDR3 is CSVVPTVTNQETQYF. The CDR3 bases are TGCAGCGTTGTCCCGACAGTTACTAACCAAGAGACCCAGTACTTC.

The V call is TRBV28, the J call TRBJ2-7; maybe TRBD1 (6 bases). This CDR3 has 16 amino acids. CDR1 is MDHEN and CDR2 is SYDVKM in the germline V gene. Deletions cut 6 bases from V and 2 bases from J, with 20 bases between. DNA of the CDR3: TGTGCCAGCAGCCCACCAGGGGCAAGAAAGACCTACGAGCAGTACTTC. Translated: CASSPPGARKTYEQYF.

This chain joins TRBV29-1 and TRBJ1-5; TRBD1 matches at 10 bases. Germline V gene data show CDR1 as SQVTM and CDR2 as ANQGSEA. The trim removed 6 bases at V and 7 bases at J, leaving 3 bases unmatched. The CDR3 length is 12 residues. CDR3 nucleotide sequence: TGCAGCGTGATGACAGGGGGCCAGCCCCAGCATTTT. Protein: CSVMTGGQPQHF. Variable domain in full (rest from reference TRBV29-1 and TRBJ1-5): SAVISQKPSRDICQRGTSLTIQCQVDSQVTMMFWYRQQPGQSLTLIATANQGSEATYESGFVIDKFPISRPNLTFSTLTVSNMSPEDSSIYLCSVMTGGQPQHFGDGTRLSIL.

This clonotype was seen a handful of times. The junction shows a germline mismatch at one end, possibly a read error. The V and J genes are TRBV6-1 and TRBJ2-7; 9 bases fit TRBD2. Germline lookup yields CDR1 MNHNS and CDR2 SASEGT. The CDR3 runs to 13 residues. The CDR3 spells CASSEAQGLANNF. Written as DNA, the CDR3 is TGTGCCAGCAGTGAAGCCCAAGGACTAGCGAACAACTTC.

This clonotype has a handful of counts. The chain couples TRBV19 to TRBJ1-2; D uncertain. The CDR3 is made up of 14 amino acids. Trimming shortened V by 3 bases and J by 8 bases, and 16 bases separated the two germline ends. In germline, CDR1 is LNHDA, CDR2 SQIVND (reference sequence). The CDR3 region has the DNA TGTGCCAGTAGTATGCTGGACCCGAAGGGCGGCTACACCTTC. This sequence encodes CASSMLDPKGGYTF.

The rearrangement links TRBV10-3 to TRBJ1-2; 9 nucleotides line up with TRBD1. V trimming: 10 bases; J trimming: 4 bases; junction bases outside the gene matches: 4. The V gene's germline CDR1 is ENHRY and CDR2 SYGVKD. This CDR3 contains 12 residues. CDR3 loop: CATQTGGYGYTF. In nucleotides, the CDR3 is TGTGCCACACAGACAGGGGGCTATGGCTACACCTTC.

This clonotype was counted only a few times. The rearrangement joins TRBV25-1 to TRBJ2-3; 8 bases align to TRBD2. CDR1 is MGHDK, CDR2 SYGVNS, per germline. The CDR3 has 13 residues. V shed 6 bases, J shed 1 base, and the junction held 0 bases outside the gene matches. CDR3 in amino acids: CASRTSGTDTQYF. The CDR3 region has the DNA TGTGCCAGCAGGACTAGCGGCACAGATACGCAGTATTTT.

This clonotype was picked up a small number of times. The rearrangement links TRBV9 to TRBJ1-6; TRBD1 agrees at 9 bases. V lost 4 bases and J lost 6; bases outside the gene matches: 5. Looked up from germline, CDR1 is SGDLS and CDR2 is YYNGEE. CDR3 length: 15 residues. CDR3 sequence: CASSPRQGGNSPLHF. CDR3 nucleotides: TGTGCCAGCAGCCCTCGACAGGGGGGTAATTCACCCCTCCACTTT.

The rearrangement links TRBV6-1 to TRBJ2-3, with D tentatively TRBD2 (5 bases). The CDR3 consists of 13 residues. The germline V and J ends were trimmed by 6 bases and 3 bases, with 10 bases remaining between them. Germline V CDR1 and CDR2: MNHNS, SASEGT. In DNA form, the CDR3 reads TGTGCCAGCAGCCCCAGAGGGACAGATACGCAGTATTTT. Translating gives CASSPRGTDTQYF.

The rearrangement links TRBV20-1 to TRBJ2-1, with D tentatively TRBD2 (5 bases). CDR3 length: 12 residues. Germline assignment: CDR1 DFQATT and CDR2 SNEGSKA (reference sequence). The V end was cut by 6 bases, the J end by 6 bases, with 12 bases between. CDR3 DNA: TGCAGTGCCCTGAGGACTGGCAATGAGCAGTTCTTC. As protein: CSALRTGNEQFF.

The chain links TRBV20-1 to TRBJ2-5, with TRBD2 identical over 8 bases. From germline, CDR1 is DFQATT and CDR2 SNEGSKA (reference sequence). V was pared by 6 bases and J by 2 bases, with 8 bases of the junction left unmatched. The CDR3 length is 14 residues. The CDR3 DNA reads as TGCAGTGCCCGGGGACTAGTGCAGCAAGAGACCCAGTACTTC. Its translation: CSARGLVQQETQYF.

This clonotype was seen a handful of times. The rearrangement links TRBV6-1 to TRBJ2-2; D remains ambiguous. Trimming stripped 4 bases from V and 5 bases from J, with 8 bases between. CDR1 and CDR2 (germline): MNHNS, SASEGT. The CDR3 runs 13 residues. In DNA, the CDR3 is TGTGCCAGCAGTGTTGATGAGACCGGGGAGCTGTTTTTT. Translated, it gives CASSVDETGELFF.

This clonotype is medium-sized. V gene TRBV10-1 combines with J gene TRBJ2-1; 10 bases line up with TRBD2. V shed 6 bases and J 10 bases; nucleotides not matched to a gene: 9. This CDR3 is 14 amino acids long. The germline CDR1 and CDR2 sequences are WNHNN and SYGVQD (reference sequence). The CDR3 sequence: CASRELAGAWEQFF. In DNA form, the CDR3 reads TGCGCCAGCAGGGAGCTAGCGGGAGCCTGGGAGCAGTTCTTC.

This clonotype was found once. The CDR3: CASSDDQPQHF. The CDR3 DNA reads as TGTGCCAGCAGTGATGATCAGCCCCAGCATTTT. The chain joins TRBV6-1 to TRBJ1-5; D gene uncertain. This CDR3 is built from 11 residues. Germline-derived CDR1 and CDR2 are MNHNS and SASEGT. V lost 3 bases to trimming and J lost 5 bases, with 2 bases between them.

The V gene is TRBV27, the J gene TRBJ2-7; D is perhaps TRBD1 (6 bases). V shed 5 bases and J shed 6 bases, with 14 bases lying between them. Germline V gene lookup returns CDR1 MNHEY and CDR2 SMNVEV (reference sequence). CDR3 length equals 13 residues. CDR3 nucleotides: TGTGCCAGCAGTCCTAGGGACATGGCCGAGCAGTACTTC. It specifies CASSPRDMAEQYF.

The chain recombines TRBV7-2 with TRBJ1-2, with TRBD1 identical over 7 bases. Germline trimming cut 1 base from V and 14 bases from J; bases unmatched to any gene: 7. CDR1 is SGHTA, CDR2 FQGNSA, per germline. This CDR3 has 12 amino acids. The DNA for the CDR3 is TGTGCCAGCAGCTTAGACAGGGGCGGTTGGACCTTC. Protein product: CASSLDRGGWTF.

In this sample, this clonotype turned up once. V is TRBV20-1 and J is TRBJ2-7; the D is unclear. This CDR3 is 13 amino acids long. Per germline, CDR1 DFQATT and CDR2 SNEGSKA (reference sequence). Between the trimmed V and J ends, which lost 0 bases and 2 bases, there was a span of 8 bases. The CDR3, as DNA: TGCAGTGCTAGAGAGGTACTAACCTACGAGCAGTACTTC. Its translation: CSAREVLTYEQYF.

The V gene is TRBV6-5, the J gene TRBJ1-1; no reliable D call. Germline CDR1 MNHEY, CDR2 SVGAGI. Trimming shortened V by 4 bases and J by 6 bases, and 9 bases separated the two germline ends. The CDR3 is 12 residues long. The CDR3 DNA is TGTGCCAGCAGTTCCCCGGAGGCTGAAGCTTTCTTT. Residues: CASSSPEAEAFF.

The chain employs TRBV4-1 and TRBJ2-1; the D gene is possibly TRBD2 (6 bases). The germline V gene encodes CDR1 MGHRA and CDR2 YSYEKL. The V gene lost 1 base and the J gene lost 4 bases, with 17 bases spanning the gap. This CDR3 contains 17 residues. CDR3 in amino acids: CASSQVRGSGDYNEQFF. The CDR3, as DNA: TGCGCCAGCAGCCAAGTTCGGGGGTCGGGGGATTACAATGAGCAGTTCTTC.

The genes are TRBV11-1 and TRBJ2-1; 13 positions agree with TRBD2. The CDR3 consists of 15 residues. The ends lost 3 bases at V and 10 bases at J; junction bases unmatched: 6. CDR1 is SGHAT and CDR2 is FQDESV in the germline V gene (reference sequence). CDR3: CASSFRLAGGVEQFF. CDR3 sequence (DNA): TGTGCCAGCAGCTTCCGACTAGCGGGGGGTGTGGAGCAGTTCTTC. The full variable domain, with the rest looked up from reference TRBV11-1 and TRBJ2-1, is EAEVAQSPRYKITEKSQAVAFWCDPISGHATLYWYRQILGQGPELLVQFQDESVVDDSQLPKDRFSAERLKGVDSTLKIQPAELGDSAMYLCASSFRLAGGVEQFFGPGTRLTVL.

This clonotype was seen a handful of times. The CDR3 loop is CASRGRGQGYEQYF. In DNA form, the CDR3 reads TGTGCCAGCAGAGGCAGAGGACAGGGCTACGAGCAGTACTTC. The rearrangement joins TRBV28 to TRBJ2-7; 8 nucleotides align to TRBD1. The CDR3 consists of 14 residues. Germline V gene lookup returns CDR1 MDHEN and CDR2 SYDVKM. V shed 6 bases, J shed 3 bases, and the junction held 7 bases outside the gene matches.

This rearrangement joins TRBV28 to TRBJ2-5; 7 nucleotides agree with TRBD1. The V segment lost 8 bases and the J segment 2 bases; nucleotides outside the gene matches: 20. Germline V gene sequence: CDR1 MDHEN, CDR2 SYDVKM. This CDR3 comprises 18 residues. DNA for the CDR3: TGTGCCAGCTCCATGCTCGCATCAGGGGGATATTATCAAGAGACCCAGTACTTC. As protein: CASSMLASGGYYQETQYF.